This TCR beta chain was sequenced during a study of cytomegalovirus exposure and HLA in healthy donors (dated by TCRdb to 2015 to 2018). Background for the entire study: An earlier analysis of several hundred of the donors reported approximately 290 Gb of sequence data and 100 million to 140 million unique TCR beta sequences from roughly 180 million T cells. Approximately 310 gigabases of sequencing data and 91 million or so unique TCR sequences made up an early release that covered about 640 HLA-typed donors. The genetic ancestry cluster associated with self-reported Caucasian donors included 81% of the approximately 430 genotyped donors. The aim of the study was to test whether cataloging public T cell receptors could identify signatures of past pathogen exposure. The T cell repertoires of several hundred subjects were profiled by immunosequencing and related to cytomegalovirus serostatus. In addition to the first cohort of around 670 subjects, a separate validation cohort of 120 different subjects was used. To predict cytomegalovirus infection status, the study combined high-throughput TCR immunosequencing, statistical association of individual TCRs with disease status, and machine learning. A later analysis re-examined previously published TCR beta repertoires from more than 550 donors and added high-resolution HLA genotyping to investigate patterns of TCR occurrence. Rather than drawing on any new phenotypic data, the later analysis identified candidate immune exposures from TCR beta sequences and the way those sequences occurred across donors. An earlier analysis of a few hundred of the donors applied high-throughput TCR beta sequencing to assess whether each TCR beta V gene segment acted as functional or pseudogenic. Donor age, sex, ethnicity and CMV serostatus were compiled together with the repertoire data. A later genetic analysis used genome-wide SNP genotypes for about three fifths of the 666 donors, treating that subset as a discovery cohort. Every discovery cohort repertoire had been produced on one sequencing platform. Class I and class II HLA loci were covered by the typing at four-digit resolution. Typing coverage differed by locus: A, B, C, DRB1 and DQB1 were typed in about 629-640 donors, DQA1 in 500 to 550, DPA1 in approximately 600, and DPB1 in 450 to 490. Several DR-DQ haplotypes were handled as single units for association and clustering because linkage in the cohort was strong. Across around 400 genotyped donors of the cohort, an average of roughly 200,000 unique TCR beta nucleotide sequences per donor were sequenced, and 15% to 20% of those sequences were non-productive. Results the study describes overall, beyond this receptor: Specific HLA alleles were associated with 15,000 to 20,000 TCR beta sequences at a false discovery rate of 0.05 in a later analysis. According to the authors, the approach could potentially be generalized to other disease states and immunological phenotypes. According to a later genetic analysis, donors in an Asian-associated ancestry cluster had fewer N-insertions in productive TCRs than the approximately 700-donor mean. Correlated functional status among segregating V segments might reflect linkage disequilibrium, but an unknown experimental factor could not be ruled out. HLA typing was unavailable for some donors at each locus, so association tests used only the typed subset. Because the 87-base-pair reads could not distinguish some IMGT-functional V segments, including TRBV6-2 and TRBV6-3, those segments were excluded. A later genetic analysis associated a missense DCLRE1C variant with V-gene and J-gene trimming of TCR beta chains, and an independent cohort replicated the association. The sequencing pipeline was judged likely to have produced a cluster of highly shared sequence variants as a technical artifact. A further reported finding was that TCR beta sequences accurately predicted the HLA-A and HLA-B alleles for most subjects in the first cohort. While some public TCRs were present in many individuals, most TCR sequences turned up only very rarely across donors. In vitro tests confirmed that a few of the cytomegalovirus-associated TCR beta chains recognize cytomegalovirus antigens. The only immune exposure information available for the cohort was CMV serostatus. A later analysis found that most CMV-associated TCR beta chains appeared HLA-restricted, with HLA associations seemingly driven largely by CMV exposure. Broadly in line with IMGT annotations, most TCR beta V segments showed up in productive rearrangements about 87% or about 30% of the time in an earlier analysis of 450 to 600 of the donors. Approximately 18 rarely observed V segments, including chromosome 9 orphons, were excluded from the earlier analysis of several hundred of the donors because counts were too low. The study listed 164 TCR beta chains as associated with cytomegalovirus. When HLA alleles, especially DR and DQ, strongly co-occurred, TCR associations were difficult to assign to individual alleles. According to a later analysis, TCR association rates differed among HLA loci, with DRB1 alleles showing the most associated TCRs and HLA-C alleles showing the fewest. Roughly uniform sequencing depth across donors was assumed in presence/absence analyses, although this assumption may not hold. The classifier was reported to diagnose cytomegalovirus status with high specificity and sensitivity in both the original and validation cohorts. Compared with equally common non-associated chains, HLA-associated TCR beta chains in a later analysis were more clonally expanded and had lower generation probabilities. In a later analysis, several top co-occurrence clusters were reported to appear linked to parvovirus B19, influenza, CMV and Epstein-Barr virus. Only TCR beta chains were sequenced in this cohort, and the absence of alpha or paired-chain data limited detectable features.

The CDR3 runs 15 residues from the cysteine to the phenylalanine. Of the read, only the CDR3 DNA is kept; its 45 bases are in frame from base 1. The germline V gene supplies CDR1 KGHSH and CDR2 LQKENI. From V the trimming removes 3 bases and from J it removes 5 bases, while the gene matches leave 9 bases of the junction unaccounted for. Library prep was done by the immunoSEQ multiplex PCR assay. The multiplex PCR relied on a mix of 60 forward primers for TCR Vbeta segments and 13 reverse primers for TCR Jbeta segments. Amplification of the CDR3 region of rearranged TCR beta genes was performed with a multiplex PCR assay on genomic DNA. On the Illumina HiSeq System, the amplified TCR beta libraries were sequenced as 87-base-pair reads. Under the source paper's analysis protocol: Across the 500 to 850 repertoires, a later analysis counted 80 million or so unique TCR beta chains, 9.5 million to 12 million of which were shared by at least two donors. Raw reads were error-corrected and collapsed into unique sequences by a nearest-neighbor algorithm in which closely related sequences were merged to remove PCR and sequencing errors. V, D and J gene segments were assigned by aligning CDR3 sequences to IMGT reference sequences. For a sequence to be retained, a match of at least six nucleotides to both a V gene segment and a J gene segment was required. A rearrangement counted as productive if the CDR3 had no stop codons and remained in frame with V and J, and every other rearrangement counted as non-productive. Following IMGT convention, CDR3 was defined as the stretch from the second conserved V-encoded cysteine up to the conserved J-encoded phenylalanine. Sequences without an unambiguous match to a single V gene segment were excluded from the earlier analysis of a few hundred of the donors. An earlier analysis of several hundred of the donors called V segments functional above 56.7% productive rearrangements and segregating when the between-donor standard deviation exceeded 5%. A statistical classification framework was developed to diagnose cytomegalovirus status using the catalog of TCR beta chain sequences. In a later analysis, TCR nucleotide sequences were compared against IMGT/GENE-DB human TR gene sequences so that V and J genes could be assigned. The TCRdist pipeline was used in a later analysis to assign CDR3 sequences and most-parsimonious VDJ recombination scenarios. In a later analysis, each TCR beta chain was defined by its CDR3 amino acid sequence together with its V-gene family, and reads lacking a unique V-gene family were excluded. A later analysis removed 450 to 600 highly shared, low-generation-probability nucleotide sequences to deal with suspected cross-contamination and a sequencing artifact. A later analysis calculated a clonal expansion index for each public chain from normalized within-repertoire ranks of inferred template counts. Generation probabilities in a later analysis came from a VDJ recombination model fitted to out-of-frame rearrangements, and those results were checked against IGoR. Hypergeometric tests were used in a later analysis to score TCR-TCR, TCR-HLA and TCR-CMV co-occurrence, with a repertoire-size bias correction applied to the TCR pairs. In a later analysis, false discovery rates were estimated by permuting HLA or CMV assignments 20 times. A later analysis grouped co-occurring TCRs with DBSCAN, adding TCRdist sequence similarity when clustering within HLA-allele-positive subsets. Co-occurrence clustering excluded repertoires with fewer than 30,000 or more than 120,000 public chains, plus five with anomalous nucleotide sharing. TCRdb carries this immuneACCESS record with in-frame sequences only. Its versions omit some clonotypes, under half of them owing to an unresolved V gene in the studies checked, with the rest unexplained. V and J calls and clone size are copied from that table; D and trimming were computed from the DNA. A total of under 250,000 clones appear in this sample, about 80% of them only once. The ten largest clones add up to 2.9% of the sample.

In total, 630 or so healthy bone marrow donors made up the cohort. All cohort members were sampled while nominally healthy, although unrecorded immune exposures were likely present. The donor tested CMV seronegative and was one of the 352 seronegative cohort members. Every donor gave a peripheral blood sample, and the peripheral blood mononuclear cells from that sample were used for TCR beta sequencing. Genomic DNA extraction from the blood cell samples was performed with the Qiagen DNeasy Blood Extraction Kit. Regarding this clone: It lacks a known antigen. The sample holds no much larger clone one base away, and base qualities are not on file.

The sample consisted of PBMCs. The V and J genes are TRBV18 and TRBJ1-2, with 7 bases matching TRBD1. The TCR comes from a young woman in good health and CMV-seronegative. At the DNA level, the sequence is TGTGCCAGCTCACCGGACAGGACCGACGGGTATGGCTACACCTTC. This yields the protein CASSPDRTDGYGYTF. Outside the CDR3, residues come from the reference TRBV18 and TRBJ1-2 proteins, so the full variable domain is: NAGVMQNPRHLVRRRGQEARLRCSPMKGHSHVYWYRQLPEEGLKFMVYLQKENIIDESGMPKERFSAEFPKEGPSILRIQQVVRGDSAAYFCASSPDRTDGYGYTFGSGTRLTVV.